This T cell receptor beta chain was retrieved from a study of T cells in Graves' hyperthyroidism and ophthalmopathy. Notes on the study in general: Researchers found most expanded thyroid clonotypes above 0.001 in blood as well.

This clonotype showed up many times. Its cognate antigen is unknown. Diagnosing involved the use of clinical symptoms, serum thyroxine and TRAb, thyroid ultrasound and orbital computed tomography. Source material for PBMCs was over 8 ml fresh peripheral blood. Amplification of TCR beta CDR3 regions used RNA as the template. HTBI primers were used for first-round RT-PCR of the TCR CDR3. MiXCR, applied by TCRdb to the multiplex PCR reads, yields one record per CDR3 protein. The sample consists of approximately 300,000 distinct CDR3 sequences, over 15% of them appearing once. Germline values: CDR1 MGHRA, CDR2 YSYEKL. The CDR3 contains 15 residues. V lost 0 bases and J 7 bases, leaving 10 bases between the germline ends.

The TCR was taken from a woman aged 60-70 years with Graves' ophthalmopathy. The genes are TRBV4-1 and TRBJ1-6; TRBD1 might be the D (6 bases). The specimen was blood. In nucleotides, the CDR3 is TGCGCCAGCAGCCAAGAACAGGGAATGAATTCACCCCTCCACTTT. Translation gives CASSQEQGMNSPLHF.